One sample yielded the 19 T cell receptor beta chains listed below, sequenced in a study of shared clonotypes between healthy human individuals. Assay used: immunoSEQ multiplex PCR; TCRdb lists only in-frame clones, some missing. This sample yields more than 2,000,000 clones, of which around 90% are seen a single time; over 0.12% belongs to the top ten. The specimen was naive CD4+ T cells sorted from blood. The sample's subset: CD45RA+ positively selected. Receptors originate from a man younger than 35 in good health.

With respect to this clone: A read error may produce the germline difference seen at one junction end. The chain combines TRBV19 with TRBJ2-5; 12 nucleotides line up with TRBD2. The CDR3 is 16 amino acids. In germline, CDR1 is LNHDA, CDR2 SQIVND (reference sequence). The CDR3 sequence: CASSMASGGAREAQYF. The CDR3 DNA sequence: TGTGCCAGTAGTATGGCTAGCGGGGGGGCAAGAGAGGCCCAGTACTTC.

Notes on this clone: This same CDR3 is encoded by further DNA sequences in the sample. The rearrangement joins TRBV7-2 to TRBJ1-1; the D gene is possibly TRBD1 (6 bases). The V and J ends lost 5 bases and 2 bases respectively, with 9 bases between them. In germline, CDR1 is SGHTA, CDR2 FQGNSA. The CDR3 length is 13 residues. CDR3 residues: CASSGQLNTEAFF. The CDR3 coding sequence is TGTGCCAGCAGCGGACAGTTAAACACTGAAGCTTTCTTT.

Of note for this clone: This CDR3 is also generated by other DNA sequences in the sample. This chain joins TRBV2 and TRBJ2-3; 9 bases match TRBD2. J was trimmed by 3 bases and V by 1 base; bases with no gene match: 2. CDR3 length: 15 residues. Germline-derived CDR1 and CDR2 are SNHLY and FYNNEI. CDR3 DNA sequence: TGTGCCAGCAGTGAAGGCGGGGGGGGGACAGATACGCAGTATTTT. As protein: CASSEGGGGTDTQYF.

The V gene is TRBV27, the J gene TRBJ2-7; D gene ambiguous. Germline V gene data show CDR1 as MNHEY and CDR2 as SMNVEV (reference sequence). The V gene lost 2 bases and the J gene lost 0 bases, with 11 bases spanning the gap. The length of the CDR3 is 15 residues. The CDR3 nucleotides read TGTGCCAGCAGTTTAGGCGAGGAGTTCTCCTACGAGCAGTACTTC. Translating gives CASSLGEEFSYEQYF.

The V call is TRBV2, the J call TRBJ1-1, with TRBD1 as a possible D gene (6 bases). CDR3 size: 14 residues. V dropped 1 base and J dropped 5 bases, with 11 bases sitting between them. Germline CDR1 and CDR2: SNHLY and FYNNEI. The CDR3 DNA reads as TGTGCCAGCAGTGAAGGACAGGCGTGGACTGAAGCTTTCTTT. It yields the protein CASSEGQAWTEAFF.

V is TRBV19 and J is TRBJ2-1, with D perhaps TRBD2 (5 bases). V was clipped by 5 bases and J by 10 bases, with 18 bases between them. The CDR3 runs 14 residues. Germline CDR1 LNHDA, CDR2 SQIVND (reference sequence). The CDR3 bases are TGTGCCAGTAGTTTACGGACGGGGTGGATCGAGCAGTTCTTC. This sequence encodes CASSLRTGWIEQFF.

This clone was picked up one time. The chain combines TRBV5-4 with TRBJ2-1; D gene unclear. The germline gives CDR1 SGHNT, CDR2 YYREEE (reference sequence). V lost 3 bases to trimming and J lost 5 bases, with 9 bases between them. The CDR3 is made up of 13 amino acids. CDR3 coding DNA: TGTGCCAGCAGCTCCCTAGTGAACAATGAGCAGTTCTTC. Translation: CASSSLVNNEQFF.

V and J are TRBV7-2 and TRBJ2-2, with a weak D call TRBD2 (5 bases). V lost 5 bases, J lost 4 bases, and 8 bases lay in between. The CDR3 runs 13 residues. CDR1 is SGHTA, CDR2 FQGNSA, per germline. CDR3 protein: CASSPRATGELFF. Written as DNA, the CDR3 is TGTGCCAGCAGCCCGCGGGCCACCGGGGAGCTGTTTTTT. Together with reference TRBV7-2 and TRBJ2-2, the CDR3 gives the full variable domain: GAGVSQSPSNKVTEKGKDVELRCDPISGHTALYWYRQSLGQGLEFLIYFQGNSAPDKSGLPSDRFSAERTGGSVSTLTIQRTQQEDSAVYLCASSPRATGELFFGEGSRLTVL.

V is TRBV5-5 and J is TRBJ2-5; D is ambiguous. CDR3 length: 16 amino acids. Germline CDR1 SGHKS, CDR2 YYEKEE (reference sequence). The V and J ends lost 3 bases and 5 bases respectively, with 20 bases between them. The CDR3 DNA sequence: TGTGCCAGCAGCTCAAGTCACCGGGTCCCGACGGAGACCCAGTACTTC. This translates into CASSSSHRVPTETQYF.

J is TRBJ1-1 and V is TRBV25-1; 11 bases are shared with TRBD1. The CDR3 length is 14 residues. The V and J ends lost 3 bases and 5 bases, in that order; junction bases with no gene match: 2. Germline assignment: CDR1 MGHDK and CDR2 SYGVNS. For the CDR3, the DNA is TGTGCCAGCAGTGAGGACAGGGGGCCGACTGAAGCTTTCTTT. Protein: CASSEDRGPTEAFF. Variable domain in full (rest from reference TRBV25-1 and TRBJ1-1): EADIYQTPRYLVIGTGKKITLECSQTMGHDKMYWYQQDPGMELHLIHYSYGVNSTEKGDLSSESTVSRIRTEHFPLTLESARPSHTSQYLCASSEDRGPTEAFFGQGTRLTVV.

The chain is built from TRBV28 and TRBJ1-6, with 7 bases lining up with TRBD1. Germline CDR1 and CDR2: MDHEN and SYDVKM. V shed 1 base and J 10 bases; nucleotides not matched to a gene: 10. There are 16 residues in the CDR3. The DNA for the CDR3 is TGTGCCAGCAGTTTATCAGGGGGGCCAGGAGGGTCACCCCTCCACTTT. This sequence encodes CASSLSGGPGGSPLHF. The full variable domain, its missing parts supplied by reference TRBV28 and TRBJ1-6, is DVKVTQSSRYLVKRTGEKVFLECVQDMDHENMFWYRQDPGLGLRLIYFSYDVKMKEKGDIPEGYSVSREKKERFSLILESASTNQTSMYLCASSLSGGPGGSPLHFGNGTRLTVT.

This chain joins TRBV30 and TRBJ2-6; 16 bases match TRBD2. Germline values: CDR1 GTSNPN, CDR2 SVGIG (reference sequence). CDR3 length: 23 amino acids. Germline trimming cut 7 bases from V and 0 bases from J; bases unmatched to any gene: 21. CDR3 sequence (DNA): TGTGCCTACCCACGGGACCCACCGGGACTAGCGGGAGGGTGGGGCTCTGGGGCCAACGTCCTGACTTTC. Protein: CAYPRDPPGLAGGWGSGANVLTF.

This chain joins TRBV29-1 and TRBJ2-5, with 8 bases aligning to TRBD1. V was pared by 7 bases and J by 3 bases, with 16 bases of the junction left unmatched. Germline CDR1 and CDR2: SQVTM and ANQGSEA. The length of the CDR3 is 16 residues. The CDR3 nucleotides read TGCAGCGGGACGTTGGGATTGAGGGACAGGAAAGAGACCCAGTACTTC. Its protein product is CSGTLGLRDRKETQYF.

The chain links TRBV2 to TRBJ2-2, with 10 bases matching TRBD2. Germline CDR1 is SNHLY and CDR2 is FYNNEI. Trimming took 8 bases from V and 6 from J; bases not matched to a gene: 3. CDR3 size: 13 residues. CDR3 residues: CASGTSVPGELFF. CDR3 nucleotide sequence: TGTGCCAGCGGGACTAGCGTGCCCGGGGAGCTGTTTTTT.

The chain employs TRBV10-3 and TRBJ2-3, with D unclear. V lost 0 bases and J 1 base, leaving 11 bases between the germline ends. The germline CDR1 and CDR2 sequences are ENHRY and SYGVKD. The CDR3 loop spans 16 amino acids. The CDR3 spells CAISESPRPGTDTQYF. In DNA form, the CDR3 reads TGTGCCATCAGTGAGTCTCCGCGGCCCGGCACAGATACGCAGTATTTT.

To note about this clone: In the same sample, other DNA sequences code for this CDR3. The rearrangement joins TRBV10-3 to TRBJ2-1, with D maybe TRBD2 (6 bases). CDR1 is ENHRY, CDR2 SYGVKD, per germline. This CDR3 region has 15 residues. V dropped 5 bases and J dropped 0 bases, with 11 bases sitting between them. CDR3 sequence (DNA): TGTGCCATCAGTAATAGCGGAGGCTCCTACAATGAGCAGTTCTTC. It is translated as CAISNSGGSYNEQFF.

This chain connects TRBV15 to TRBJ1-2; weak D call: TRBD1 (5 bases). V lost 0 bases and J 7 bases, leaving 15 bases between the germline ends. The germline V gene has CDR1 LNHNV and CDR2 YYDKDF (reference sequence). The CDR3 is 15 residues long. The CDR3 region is CATSREPDTISGYTF. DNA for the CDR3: TGTGCCACCAGCAGAGAACCGGACACCATCAGTGGCTACACCTTC.

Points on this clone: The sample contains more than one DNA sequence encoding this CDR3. CDR3 protein: CASSLDGYGYTF. CDR3 sequence (DNA): TGTGCCAGCAGCTTAGACGGTTATGGCTACACCTTC. V is TRBV7-2 and J is TRBJ1-2; D is unclear. Looked up from germline, CDR1 is SGHTA and CDR2 is FQGNSA. Trimming took 1 base from V and 5 from J, leaving 5 bases between them. CDR3 length: 12 residues.

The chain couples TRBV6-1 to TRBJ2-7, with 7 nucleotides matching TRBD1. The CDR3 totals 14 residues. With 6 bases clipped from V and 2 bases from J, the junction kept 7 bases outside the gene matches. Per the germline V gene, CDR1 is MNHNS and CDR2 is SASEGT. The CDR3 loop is CASSPRQGPYEQYF. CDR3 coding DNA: TGTGCCAGCAGCCCCCGACAGGGACCCTACGAGCAGTACTTC.